These 25 T cell receptor beta chains originate from one sample sequenced in a study of blood T cell repertoires in COVID-19. Clones were read by immunoSEQ multiplex PCR, and TCRdb kept only the in-frame ones, dropping some. The sample contains 200,000 to 250,000 clones, 85% to 90% of which appear only once. Material for sequencing was peripheral blood. These TCRs come from a man aged 55 to 70 with acute or convalescent COVID-19.

This rearrangement joins TRBV24-1 to TRBJ2-1; TRBD1 aligns across 7 bases. Trimming cost V 4 bases and J 7 bases; bases outside gene matches: 12. The CDR3 covers 16 residues. Looked up from germline, CDR1 is KGHDR and CDR2 is SFDVKD. CDR3 sequence: CATSDPGKGARNEQFF. The CDR3 DNA follows: TGTGCCACCAGTGACCCCGGAAAGGGGGCAAGGAATGAGCAGTTCTTC.

The genes are TRBV21-1 and TRBJ1-3; whether TRBD1, the table's D call, matches the DNA was not checked. TRBV21-1 is tagged as a pseudogene. The length of the CDR3 is 13 residues. This CDR3 reads CASSKVDRPLGYF. The CDR3 coding sequence is TGTGCCAGCAGCAAAGTTGACAGGCCCCTAGGATATTTT.

The chain carries TRBV5-4 and TRBJ2-1, with D maybe TRBD2 (7 bases). Trimming removed 0 bases from V and 1 base from J, with 14 bases in between. The germline CDR1 and CDR2 sequences are SGHNT and YYREEE (reference sequence). CDR3 length equals 17 residues. The CDR3, as DNA: TGTGCCAGCAGCTTGGGCCGGGGGGCGAGGTCCTACAATGAGCAGTTCTTC. Amino acid sequence: CASSLGRGARSYNEQFF.

This chain links TRBV9 with TRBJ2-1; weak D call: TRBD1 (5 bases). V lost 8 bases, J lost 6 bases, and 18 bases lay in between. This CDR3 contains 14 residues. Per the germline V gene, CDR1 is SGDLS and CDR2 is YYNGEE. This chain's CDR3 is CASGDGAVGNEQFF. CDR3 in DNA: TGTGCCAGTGGCGATGGGGCGGTTGGCAATGAGCAGTTCTTC.

The rearrangement links TRBV4-1 to TRBJ1-2; 9 nucleotides match TRBD1. The germline V gene encodes CDR1 MGHRA and CDR2 YSYEKL. This CDR3 comprises 17 residues. With 4 bases clipped from V and 3 bases from J, the junction kept 12 bases outside the gene matches. The CDR3 bases are TGCGCCAGCAGCCTAAGAACCCCGACAGGGGGTGACTATGGCTACACCTTC. Its translation is CASSLRTPTGGDYGYTF.

The chain joins TRBV7-2 to TRBJ1-2, with D possibly TRBD1 on 5 matching bases. The germline CDR1 and CDR2 sequences are SGHTA and FQGNSA. The CDR3 has 13 amino acids. V lost 8 bases and J 7 bases, leaving 17 bases between the germline ends. CDR3 sequence: CASPTGGGSGYTF. CDR3 sequence (DNA): TGTGCCAGCCCAACCGGCGGGGGTAGTGGCTACACCTTC.

CDR3 bases: TGTGCCAGCAGAACAGGGGGCGCCGATCAGCCCCAGCATTTT. It translates to CASRTGGADQPQHF. The rearrangement joins TRBV6-5 to TRBJ1-5; TRBD1 agrees at 9 bases. The CDR3 runs 14 residues. Germline V gives CDR1 MNHEY, CDR2 SVGAGI. Losses at the gene ends were 6 bases for V and 5 bases for J; bases not matched to a gene: 5.

The rearrangement uses TRBV2 and TRBJ1-5; 9 bases align to TRBD1. The V and J ends lost 3 bases and 6 bases, in that order; junction bases with no gene match: 3. CDR1 is SNHLY, CDR2 FYNNEI, per germline. The CDR3 consists of 14 residues. The CDR3 DNA sequence: TGTGCCAGCAGTGAGGGACAGGGTACTCAGCCCCAGCATTTT. This translates into CASSEGQGTQPQHF.

V is TRBV6-2 or TRBV6-3 and J is TRBJ1-1, with unresolved D. Germline lookup yields CDR1 MNHEY and CDR2 SVGEGT. This CDR3 has 15 amino acids. Trimming stripped 2 bases from V and 2 bases from J, with 12 bases between. The CDR3 here is CASSYGLRKNTEAFF. The CDR3 coding sequence is TGTGCCAGCAGTTACGGCCTGAGGAAAAACACTGAAGCTTTCTTT.

The chain has TRBV28 and TRBJ2-1; TRBD2 might be the D (6 bases). Germline V gives CDR1 MDHEN, CDR2 SYDVKM. CDR3 length: 16 amino acids. V was clipped by 7 bases and J by 0 bases, with 16 bases between them. This chain's CDR3 is CASILEGGPSYNEQFF. CDR3 coding DNA: TGTGCCAGCATCCTCGAGGGAGGACCCTCCTACAATGAGCAGTTCTTC.

This clone was observed a few times. This chain links TRBV29-1 with TRBJ1-1; D call uncertain. CDR3 length equals 12 residues. CDR1 SQVTM and CDR2 ANQGSEA come from the germline V gene. V lost 5 bases and J lost 4, with 11 bases in between. DNA for the CDR3: TGCAGCGTTAAAACAAGAGGCACTGAAGCTTTCTTT. This encodes CSVKTRGTEAFF.

The chain joins TRBV4-2 to TRBJ2-1; 9 bases map to TRBD2. This CDR3 has 18 amino acids. Looked up from germline, CDR1 is LGHNA and CDR2 is YNFKEQ. Trimming at V came to 0 bases and at J to 11 bases, leaving 17 bases not matched to a gene. The CDR3 loop reads CASSQEGDWRLAGKKQFF. The CDR3, as DNA: TGTGCCAGCAGCCAAGAAGGTGACTGGAGGCTAGCGGGGAAGAAGCAGTTCTTC.

The V gene is TRBV6-4, the J gene TRBJ1-3; 8 bases are a match to TRBD1. This CDR3 region has 19 residues. Germline-derived CDR1 and CDR2 are MRHNA and SNTAGT. Trimming cost V 0 bases and J 4 bases; bases outside gene matches: 14. CDR3 nucleotide sequence: TGTGCCAGCAGTGACTCGAGCACAGGGGGAGTACGTCGCGGAAACACCATATATTTT. Its protein is CASSDSSTGGVRRGNTIYF.

The sample holds many counts of this clone. J is TRBJ2-1 and V is TRBV10-1, with TRBD2 as a possible D gene (7 bases). The CDR3 sequence is 18 residues long. CDR1 and CDR2 (germline): WNHNN, SYGVQD (reference sequence). The V and J ends lost 2 bases and 6 bases respectively, with 23 bases between them. CDR3 residues: CASSEGAIGGRLPNEQFF. The CDR3 DNA sequence: TGCGCCAGCAGTGAGGGAGCAATCGGGGGGCGCCTCCCCAATGAGCAGTTCTTC.

This chain links TRBV2 with TRBJ2-3; D is perhaps TRBD2 (5 bases). The CDR3 runs to 16 residues. Germline-derived CDR1 and CDR2 are SNHLY and FYNNEI. The V end was cut by 8 bases, the J end by 0 bases, with 18 bases between. The CDR3 loop is CASGLLGLSSTDTQYF. The CDR3 DNA sequence: TGTGCCAGCGGACTCCTCGGACTCTCTAGCACAGATACGCAGTATTTT. The whole variable domain, remainder taken from reference TRBV2 and TRBJ2-3, is EPEVTQTPSHQVTQMGQEVILRCVPISNHLYFYWYRQILGQKVEFLVSFYNNEISEKSEIFDDQFSVERPDGSNFTLKIRSTKLEDSAMYFCASGLLGLSSTDTQYFGPGTRLTVL.

This chain links TRBV7-9 with TRBJ1-3; 8 bases match TRBD1. CDR1 is SEHNR and CDR2 is FQNEAQ in the germline V gene (reference sequence). The ends lost 5 bases at V and 2 bases at J; junction bases unmatched: 5. This CDR3 region has 15 residues. Written as DNA, the CDR3 is TGTGCCAGCAGCGCCGGGACAGGCCCTGGAAACACCATATATTTT. Translating it yields CASSAGTGPGNTIYF.

The chain couples TRBV28 to TRBJ2-5, with TRBD1 matching 10 bases. Germline assignment: CDR1 MDHEN and CDR2 SYDVKM. After removal of 8 bases from V and 4 bases from J, the junction contained 13 bases not matched to a gene. This CDR3 has 16 amino acids. The CDR3 loop reads CASAGGGTGASETQYF. CDR3 coding DNA: TGTGCCAGCGCGGGCGGCGGGACAGGGGCTTCAGAGACCCAGTACTTC.

This chain uses TRBV27 with TRBJ2-1; D ambiguous. The V gene's germline CDR1 is MNHEY and CDR2 SMNVEV (reference sequence). The CDR3 length is 13 residues. V was cut by 5 bases and J by 5 bases, with 10 bases left in between. CDR3 amino acids: CASSGQKDNEQFF. The CDR3 DNA is TGTGCCAGCAGTGGGCAGAAGGACAATGAGCAGTTCTTC.

The chain has TRBV5-1 and TRBJ2-2, with D unclear. Per the germline V gene, CDR1 is SGHRS and CDR2 is YFSETQ. CDR3 length equals 13 residues. V lost 5 bases to trimming and J lost 0 bases, with 5 bases between them. The CDR3 nucleotides read TGCGCCAGCAGTCCCTCGAACACCGGGGAGCTGTTTTTT. It codes for CASSPSNTGELFF.

The chain combines TRBV7-2 with TRBJ1-4; 7 bases match TRBD1. Trimming took 5 bases from V and 5 from J; bases not matched to a gene: 5. This CDR3 contains 14 residues. The germline V gene has CDR1 SGHTA and CDR2 FQGNSA. In DNA, the CDR3 is TGTGCCAGCAGCCTAGACAGGGCAAATGAAAAACTGTTTTTT. Its translation: CASSLDRANEKLFF.

The V and J genes are TRBV6-2 or TRBV6-3 and TRBJ2-1; 9 nucleotides align to TRBD1. Germline CDR1 is MNHEY and CDR2 is SVGEGT. V trimming: 4 bases; J trimming: 5 bases; junction bases outside the gene matches: 12. The CDR3 consists of 17 residues. CDR3 residues: CASSWVNRGRPHNEQFF. Here the CDR3 DNA reads TGTGCCAGCAGTTGGGTGAACAGGGGGCGGCCCCACAATGAGCAGTTCTTC.

This sequence joins TRBV7-3 and TRBJ1-6; D may be TRBD1 (6 bases). Germline V gives CDR1 SGHTA, CDR2 FQGTGA. Trimming pared 4 bases from V and 6 bases from J, leaving 28 bases between. The CDR3 consists of 20 residues. This CDR3 is CASSSGTLLRGGIVNSPLHF. The CDR3 bases are TGTGCCAGCAGCTCGGGCACCTTACTCAGGGGCGGTATTGTTAATTCACCCCTCCACTTT.

This rearrangement joins TRBV5-8 to TRBJ2-6; the match to TRBD2 covers 8 bases. Per the germline V gene, CDR1 is SGHTS and CDR2 is YDEGEE. Trimming removed 4 bases from V and 1 base from J; junction bases left unmatched: 1. The CDR3 is 15 residues long. As DNA, the CDR3 is TGTGCCAGCAGCCCGGGAGGGTCTGGGGCCAACGTCCTGACTTTC. Its protein is CASSPGGSGANVLTF.

This rearrangement joins TRBV7-2 to TRBJ2-7, with D tentatively TRBD2 (5 bases). This CDR3 spans 13 amino acids. The V gene's germline CDR1 is SGHTA and CDR2 FQGNSA. The germline V and J ends were trimmed by 7 bases and 2 bases, with 12 bases remaining between them. DNA of the CDR3: TGTGCCAGCACCGGAACTAGTGCCTACGAGCAGTACTTC. This gives the protein CASTGTSAYEQYF.

The V call is TRBV6-5, the J call TRBJ2-7; D not certain. The CDR3 is made up of 13 amino acids. The germline V and J ends were trimmed by 6 bases and 7 bases, with 16 bases remaining between them. Germline assignment: CDR1 MNHEY and CDR2 SVGAGI. The CDR3 protein is CASSHQSVTEQYF. The DNA for the CDR3 is TGTGCCAGCAGCCACCAATCAGTTACGGAGCAGTACTTC.